These 12 T cell receptor beta chains share one sample of origin, sequenced in a study of T cell responses to AZD1222 COVID-19 vaccine. The protocol was immunoSEQ multiplex PCR, while the TCRdb copy is restricted to in-frame clones and leaves out a portion. The sample carries about 140,000 clones, around 90% recorded once. The sequences come from peripheral blood, collected 28 days after the second dose of the MenACWY control vaccine. These receptor sequences come from an adult who received the MenACWY meningococcal vaccine as a control.

This chain connects TRBV7-2 to TRBJ1-3; D is perhaps TRBD1 (5 bases). Germline CDR1 and CDR2: SGHTA and FQGNSA. The V and J ends lost 6 bases and 0 bases respectively, with 9 bases between them. The CDR3 length is 14 residues. The CDR3 bases are TGTGCCAGCAGTGGGGGGGACTCTGGAAACACCATATATTTT. Translation: CASSGGDSGNTIYF.

The count of this clone is one. This chain joins TRBV3-1 (or the pseudogene TRBV3-2) and TRBJ2-3; the D gene is possibly TRBD2 (5 bases). The CDR3 sequence is 12 residues long. CDR1 is LGHDT and CDR2 is YNNKEL in the germline V gene (reference sequence). The V end lost 8 bases, the J end lost 0 bases, and 6 bases lay between the germline ends. The CDR3 sequence: CASGLSTDTQYF. For the CDR3, the DNA is TGTGCCAGCGGACTTAGCACAGATACGCAGTATTTT.

The chain employs TRBV5-1 and TRBJ2-6; D is uncertain. CDR3 length: 16 residues. V was pared by 0 bases and J by 2 bases, with 9 bases between. CDR1 is SGHRS and CDR2 is YFSETQ in the germline V gene. CDR3 sequence (DNA): TGCGCCAGCAGCTTGGCTCTCGTAGCTGGGGCCAACGTCCTGACTTTC. Protein product: CASSLALVAGANVLTF. Full variable domain (outside the CDR3, taken from reference TRBV5-1 and TRBJ2-6): KAGVTQTPRYLIKTRGQQVTLSCSPISGHRSVSWYQQTPGQGLQFLFEYFSETQRNKGNFPGRFSGRQFSNSRSEMNVSTLELGDSALYLCASSLALVAGANVLTFGAGSRLTVL.

The chain couples TRBV5-1 to TRBJ1-1, with TRBD1 matching 7 bases. This CDR3 contains 14 residues. Germline-derived CDR1 and CDR2 are SGHRS and YFSETQ. With V trimmed by 6 bases and J by 3 bases, 8 bases remained unmatched. This CDR3 reads CASNRGTADTEAFF. The DNA of the CDR3 is TGCGCCAGCAATCGGGGGACAGCGGACACTGAAGCTTTCTTT.

V and J are TRBV28 and TRBJ2-7; no definite D call. The CDR3 totals 14 residues. Germline V gene data show CDR1 as MDHEN and CDR2 as SYDVKM. The germline V and J ends were trimmed by 2 bases and 2 bases, with 10 bases remaining between them. In DNA form, the CDR3 reads TGTGCCAGCAGTTTAGTCCGCGTTACCTACGAGCAGTACTTC. Translated: CASSLVRVTYEQYF.

The chain is built from TRBV15 and TRBJ1-2; D is possibly TRBD1 (5 bases). Germline V CDR1 and CDR2: LNHNV, YYDKDF (reference sequence). This CDR3 has 16 amino acids. The ends were cut back, 5 bases at V and 4 bases at J, with 20 bases in the middle. CDR3 nucleotide sequence: TGTGCCACCAGCCGGGAGGGGCAGCCAGGCATCTATGGCTACACCTTC. Residues: CATSREGQPGIYGYTF.

This chain links TRBV28 with TRBJ1-3; D gene ambiguous. V was clipped by 0 bases and J by 4 bases, with 10 bases between them. The CDR3 spans 15 residues. The germline V gene encodes CDR1 MDHEN and CDR2 SYDVKM. The CDR3 spells CASSLWVGSGNTIYF. The CDR3, as DNA: TGTGCCAGCAGTTTATGGGTAGGGTCAGGAAACACCATATATTTT.

The rearrangement links TRBV12-3 or TRBV12-4 to TRBJ2-1; unclear D gene. Trimming removed 7 bases from V and 6 bases from J, with 10 bases in between. CDR3 length: 12 residues. This chain's CDR3 is CASTLQRNEQFF. CDR3 in DNA: TGTGCCAGCACACTACAGCGCAATGAGCAGTTCTTC.

The J gene is TRBJ1-1, the V gene TRBV7-8, with no clear D. Germline values: CDR1 SGHVS, CDR2 FQNEAQ. The CDR3 spans 14 residues. Trimming took off 1 base at V and 1 base at J, with 7 bases between the two ends. The CDR3 sequence: CASSLVPANTEAFF. DNA for the CDR3: TGTGCCAGCAGCTTAGTCCCAGCGAACACTGAAGCTTTCTTT.

The chain is built from TRBV4-3 and TRBJ1-4; 8 bases fit TRBD1. V shed 0 bases and J 5 bases; nucleotides not matched to a gene: 5. CDR1 LGHNA and CDR2 YSLEER come from the germline V gene. This CDR3 is built from 16 residues. CDR3 in amino acids: CASSQEIGQGNEKLFF. CDR3 DNA sequence: TGCGCCAGCAGCCAAGAGATAGGACAGGGAAATGAAAAACTGTTTTTT.

This sequence joins TRBV2 and TRBJ1-6; 8 nucleotides line up with TRBD1. The J segment lost 5 bases and the V segment lost 4 bases, leaving 7 bases of the junction unmatched. CDR1 is SNHLY, CDR2 FYNNEI, per germline. The CDR3 consists of 16 residues. CDR3 DNA: TGTGCCAGCAGTGTCGGGACAGGCCTAAATAATTCACCCCTCCACTTT. Amino acid sequence: CASSVGTGLNNSPLHF.

The chain links TRBV19 to TRBJ1-2; D is perhaps TRBD1 (5 bases). In germline, CDR1 is LNHDA, CDR2 SQIVND (reference sequence). Between the trimmed V and J ends, which lost 2 bases and 4 bases, there was a span of 5 bases. The CDR3 has 12 amino acids. CDR3 sequence (DNA): TGTGCCAGTAGTATAACAGGCTATGGCTACACCTTC. This translates into CASSITGYGYTF.